Below, 5 T cell receptor beta chains from the same sample are listed, as sequenced in a study of B cell selection in AIRE deficiency. Clones were read by immunoSEQ multiplex PCR, and TCRdb kept only the in-frame ones, dropping some. The table shows 20,000 to 25,000 clones, with almost 97% occurring only once. CD4+CD127+ cells were sorted as the conventional CD4 T cells. Input material: conventional CD4+ T cells sorted from PBMCs. These receptors came from a human donor with AIRE deficiency.

The chain joins TRBV7-8 to TRBJ2-3; D is possibly TRBD2 (6 bases). The germline V gene has CDR1 SGHVS and CDR2 FQNEAQ. This CDR3 has 16 amino acids. The V end was cut by 5 bases, the J end by 4 bases, with 19 bases between. CDR3 region: CASSPLRGIRADTQYF. DNA of the CDR3: TGTGCCAGCAGCCCTCTCCGCGGGATCCGGGCAGATACGCAGTATTTT.

The chain employs TRBV15 and TRBJ1-6; 9 bases line up with TRBD1. Germline V CDR1 and CDR2: LNHNV, YYDKDF (reference sequence). V was clipped by 1 base and J by 0 bases; unmatched bases: 4. The CDR3 totals 18 residues. CDR3: CATSRAGTGRSYNSPLHF. In DNA form, the CDR3 reads TGTGCCACCAGCAGAGCGGGGACAGGGCGCTCCTATAATTCACCCCTCCACTTT.

The chain employs TRBV7-9 and TRBJ2-7; 7 nucleotides line up with TRBD2. V shed 4 bases, J shed 3 bases, and the junction held 9 bases outside the gene matches. Germline lookup yields CDR1 SEHNR and CDR2 FQNEAQ (reference sequence). The CDR3 spans 15 residues. The CDR3 coding sequence is TGTGCCAGCAGCTCGAGCGGGACGCTCTTCTACGAGCAGTACTTC. It encodes CASSSSGTLFYEQYF.

The V call is TRBV5-8, the J call TRBJ1-1; TRBD1 matches 9 bases. The V gene end was trimmed by 3 bases and the J gene end by 6 bases; junction bases not matched to a gene: 3. The CDR3 consists of 13 residues. Germline CDR1 reads SGHTS; CDR2 reads YDEGEE. The CDR3 sequence: CASSWTGVPEAFF. The CDR3 DNA sequence: TGTGCCAGCAGCTGGACAGGGGTGCCTGAAGCTTTCTTT. The complete variable domain, with remaining parts taken from reference TRBV5-8 and TRBJ1-1, reads EAGVTQSPTHLIKTRGQQATLRCSPISGHTSVYWYQQALGLGLQFLLWYDEGEERNRGNFPPRFSGRQFPNYSSELNVNALELEDSALYLCASSWTGVPEAFFGQGTRLTVV.

The CDR3 bases are TGTGCCAGCAGCTGGACTAGCGGGAACACCGGGGAGCTGTTTTTT. Amino acids: CASSWTSGNTGELFF. V gene TRBV7-9 combines with J gene TRBJ2-2, with TRBD2 matching over 10 bases. Trimming took 4 bases from V and 1 from J; bases not matched to a gene: 0. Germline CDR1 SEHNR, CDR2 FQNEAQ (reference sequence). There are 15 residues in the CDR3.